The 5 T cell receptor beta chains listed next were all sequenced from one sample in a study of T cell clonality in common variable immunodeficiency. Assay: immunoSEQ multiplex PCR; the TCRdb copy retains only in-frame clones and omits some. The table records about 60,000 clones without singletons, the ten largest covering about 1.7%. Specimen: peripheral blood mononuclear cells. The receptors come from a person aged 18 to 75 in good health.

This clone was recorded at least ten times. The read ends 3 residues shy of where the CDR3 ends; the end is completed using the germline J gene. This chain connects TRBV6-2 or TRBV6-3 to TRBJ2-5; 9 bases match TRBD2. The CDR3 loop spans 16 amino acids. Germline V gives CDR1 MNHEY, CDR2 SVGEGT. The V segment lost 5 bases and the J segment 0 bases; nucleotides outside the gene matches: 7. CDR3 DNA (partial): TGTGCCAGCAGTCCCCCCAGCGGGAGGTACCAAGAGACC. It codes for CASSPPSGRYQET. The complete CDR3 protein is CASSPPSGRYQETQYF.

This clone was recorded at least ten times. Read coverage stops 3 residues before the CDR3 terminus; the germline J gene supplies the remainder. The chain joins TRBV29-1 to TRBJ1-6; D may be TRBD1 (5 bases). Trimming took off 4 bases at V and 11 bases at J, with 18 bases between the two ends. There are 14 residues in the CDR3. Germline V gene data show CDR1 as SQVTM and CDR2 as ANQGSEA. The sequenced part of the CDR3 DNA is TGCAGCGTTGCTCTGGGGCCGGGACTGGCACCC. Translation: CSVALGPGLAP. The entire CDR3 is CSVALGPGLAPLHF.

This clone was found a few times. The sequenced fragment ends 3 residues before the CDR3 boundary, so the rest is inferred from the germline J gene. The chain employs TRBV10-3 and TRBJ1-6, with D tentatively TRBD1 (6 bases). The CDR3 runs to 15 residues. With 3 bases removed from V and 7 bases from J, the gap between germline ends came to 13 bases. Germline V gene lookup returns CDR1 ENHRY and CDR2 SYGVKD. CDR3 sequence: CAISDRGGQNSPLHF. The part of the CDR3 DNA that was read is TGTGCCATCAGTGACAGGGGCGGCCAAAATTCACCC.

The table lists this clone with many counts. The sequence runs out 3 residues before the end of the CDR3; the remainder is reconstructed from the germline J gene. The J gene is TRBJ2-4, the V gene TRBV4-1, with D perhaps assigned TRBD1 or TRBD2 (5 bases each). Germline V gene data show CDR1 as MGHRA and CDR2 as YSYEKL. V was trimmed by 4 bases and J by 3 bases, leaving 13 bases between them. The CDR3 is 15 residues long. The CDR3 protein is CASSPEGPDKNIQYF. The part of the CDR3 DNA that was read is TGCGCCAGCAGCCCCGAGGGGCCAGACAAAAACATT.

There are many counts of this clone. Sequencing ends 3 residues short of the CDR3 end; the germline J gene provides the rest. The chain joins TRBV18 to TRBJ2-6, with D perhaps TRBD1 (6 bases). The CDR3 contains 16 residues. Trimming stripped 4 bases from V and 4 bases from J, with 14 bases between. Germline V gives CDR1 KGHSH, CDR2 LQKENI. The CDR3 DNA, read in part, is TGTGCCAGCTCACACGACAGGCGGCGGGGGGCCAACGTC. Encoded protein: CASSHDRRRGANV. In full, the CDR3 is CASSHDRRRGANVLTF.